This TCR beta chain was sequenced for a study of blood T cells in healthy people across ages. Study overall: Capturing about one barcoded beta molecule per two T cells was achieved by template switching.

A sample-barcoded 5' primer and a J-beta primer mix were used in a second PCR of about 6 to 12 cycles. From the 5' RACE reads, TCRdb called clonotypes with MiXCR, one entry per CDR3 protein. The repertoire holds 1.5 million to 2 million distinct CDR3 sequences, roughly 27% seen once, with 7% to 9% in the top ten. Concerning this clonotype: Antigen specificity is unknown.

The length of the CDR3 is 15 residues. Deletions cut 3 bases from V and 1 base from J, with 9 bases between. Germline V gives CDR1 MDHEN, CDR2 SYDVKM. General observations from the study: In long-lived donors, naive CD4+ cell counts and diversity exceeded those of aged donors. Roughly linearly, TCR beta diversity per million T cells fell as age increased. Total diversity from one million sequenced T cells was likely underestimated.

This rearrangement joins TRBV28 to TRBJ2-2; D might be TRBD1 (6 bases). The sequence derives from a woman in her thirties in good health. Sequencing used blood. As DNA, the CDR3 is TGTGCCAGCAGTTTGACAGGTTTGAACACCGGGGAGCTGTTTTTT. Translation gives CASSLTGLNTGELFF.